This paragraph covers one T cell receptor (beta chain) sequence. Its target is not known. This entry is derived from a study of CD8 T cells in ankylosing spondylitis. General study points: In synovial fluid and blood from reactive arthritis, some motif variants were previously reported. Blood from ankylosing spondylitis patients appeared to carry a characteristic roughly eight-variant TCR beta motif. As reported, disease-linked clones showed significant enrichment in matched ankylosing spondylitis synovial fluid.

Molecular-barcoded quantitative 5'-RACE produced these TCR beta libraries. One entry per CDR3 protein, called by TCRdb with MiXCR from the 5' RACE reads. The sample includes a few hundred thousand distinct CDR3 sequences, approximately 20% of them seen just once. The CDR3 extends over 14 amino acids. Germline V gene data show CDR1 as SGHRS and CDR2 as YFSETQ. V shed 7 bases, J shed 4 bases, and the junction held 10 bases outside the gene matches. V gene TRBV5-1 combines with J gene TRBJ2-5, with 7 bases fitting TRBD1. The sample consisted of blood, either unsorted or a sorted T cell fraction (not recorded which). The TCR originated in a male donor with ankylosing spondylitis. Written as DNA, the CDR3 is TGCGCCAGCGGGCCGGGACAGCGGACAGAGACCCAGTACTTC. This encodes CASGPGQRTETQYF.